The rows below give T cell receptor beta chains drawn from one sample of a study of cytomegalovirus exposure and HLA in healthy donors. Generated by immunoSEQ multiplex PCR, the TCRdb table keeps only in-frame clones and is missing some. In the table there are approximately 120,000 clones, about four fifths of which are singletons. Sequenced sample: PBMCs. All receptors derive from a woman aged 60-70 years in good health and CMV-seropositive. Each CDR3 is given with its conserved first and last residue. D genes are given only for firm matches. Size is stated for part of the rows, as once, few or many counts, or as a class when the clone is expanded.

j_gene: TRBJ1-4
d_gene: NA
v_gene: TRBV5-1
abundance: NA
CDR3nt: TGCGCCAGCAGCTCGGACAGACGCAATGAAAAACTGTTTTTT
CDR3aa: CASSSDRRNEKLFF

j_gene: TRBJ1-1
d_gene: NA
v_gene: TRBV9
abundance: NA
CDR3nt: TGTGCCAGCAGCGTAGGTTCGAGGAACACTGAAGCTTTCTTT
CDR3aa: CASSVGSRNTEAFF

j_gene: TRBJ1-5
d_gene: NA
v_gene: TRBV14
abundance: few
CDR3nt: TGTGCCAGCAGCCAAGCAGGTTCCAATCAGCCCCAGCATTTT
CDR3aa: CASSQAGSNQPQHF

j_gene: TRBJ2-3
d_gene: NA
v_gene: TRBV2
abundance: NA
CDR3nt: TGTGCCAGTCACCAGTGGAGAGGTACTAGCACAGATACGCAGTATTTT
CDR3aa: CASHQWRGTSTDTQYF

j_gene: TRBJ2-7
d_gene: TRBD1
v_gene: TRBV7-9
abundance: NA
CDR3nt: TGTGCCAGCAGCCCCCTGACAGGGCCCGAGCAGTACTTC
CDR3aa: CASSPLTGPEQYF

j_gene: TRBJ2-3
d_gene: TRBD2
v_gene: TRBV14
abundance: NA
CDR3nt: TGTGCCAGCAGCCAGACGAGGACTAGCGGGAGTACAGATACGCAGTATTTT
CDR3aa: CASSQTRTSGSTDTQYF

j_gene: TRBJ1-5
d_gene: NA
v_gene: TRBV7-8
abundance: NA
CDR3nt: TGTGCCAGCAGCCGCGCCCTTATGGGCAATCAGCCCCAGCATTTT
CDR3aa: CASSRALMGNQPQHF

j_gene: TRBJ1-4
d_gene: TRBD1
v_gene: TRBV18
abundance: NA
CDR3nt: TGTGCCAGCTCGTCCGACAGGGGGTTAGGAAAACTGTTTTTT
CDR3aa: CASSSDRGLGKLFF

j_gene: TRBJ2-7
d_gene: NA
v_gene: TRBV18
abundance: NA
CDR3nt: TGTGCCAGCTCACCCCAAGGGGCCTACGAGCAGTACTTC
CDR3aa: CASSPQGAYEQYF

j_gene: TRBJ2-1
d_gene: TRBD2
v_gene: TRBV6-6
abundance: NA
CDR3nt: TGTGCCAGCAGTCGTGGACTAGCGGGAGGCTACAATGAGCAGTTCTTC
CDR3aa: CASSRGLAGGYNEQFF

j_gene: TRBJ1-2
d_gene: NA
v_gene: TRBV6-5
abundance: NA
CDR3nt: TGTGCCAGCAGTTATGCAGGGGCCTATGGCTACACCTTC
CDR3aa: CASSYAGAYGYTF

j_gene: TRBJ1-6
d_gene: TRBD1
v_gene: TRBV27
abundance: NA
CDR3nt: TGTGCCAGCAGTTCCTGGGACAGGACGAATTCACCCCTCCACTTT
CDR3aa: CASSSWDRTNSPLHF

j_gene: TRBJ2-1
d_gene: TRBD2
v_gene: TRBV6-5
abundance: once
CDR3nt: TGTGCCAGCAGTGCCGGACTAGCGGGAATTCTTGAGCAGTTCTTC
CDR3aa: CASSAGLAGILEQFF

j_gene: TRBJ1-3
d_gene: NA
v_gene: TRBV19
abundance: once
CDR3nt: TGTGCCAGCAGACTTCAGAGCTCTGGAAACACCATATATTTT
CDR3aa: CASRLQSSGNTIYF

j_gene: TRBJ1-5
d_gene: TRBD1
v_gene: TRBV27
abundance: few
CDR3nt: TGTGCCAGCAGCCCGACAGGGAGAAGCAATCAGCCCCAGCATTTT
CDR3aa: CASSPTGRSNQPQHF

j_gene: TRBJ2-1
d_gene: NA
v_gene: TRBV4-1
abundance: NA
CDR3nt: TGCGCCAGCAGCCCTAACAGGGAATACAATGAGCAGTTCTTC
CDR3aa: CASSPNREYNEQFF